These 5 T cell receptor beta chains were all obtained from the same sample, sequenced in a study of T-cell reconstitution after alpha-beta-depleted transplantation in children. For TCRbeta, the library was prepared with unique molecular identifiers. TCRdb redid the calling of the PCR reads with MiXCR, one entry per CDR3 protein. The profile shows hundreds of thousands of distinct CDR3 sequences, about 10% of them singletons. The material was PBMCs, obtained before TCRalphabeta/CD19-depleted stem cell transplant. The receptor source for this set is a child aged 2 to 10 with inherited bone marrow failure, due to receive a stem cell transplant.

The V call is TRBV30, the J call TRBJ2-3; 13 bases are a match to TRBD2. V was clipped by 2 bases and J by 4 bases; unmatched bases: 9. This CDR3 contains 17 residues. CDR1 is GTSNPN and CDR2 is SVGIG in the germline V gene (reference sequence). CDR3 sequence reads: CAWSIAGTSGIADTQYF. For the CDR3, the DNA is TGTGCCTGGAGTATCGCCGGGACTAGCGGGATAGCAGATACGCAGTATTTT.

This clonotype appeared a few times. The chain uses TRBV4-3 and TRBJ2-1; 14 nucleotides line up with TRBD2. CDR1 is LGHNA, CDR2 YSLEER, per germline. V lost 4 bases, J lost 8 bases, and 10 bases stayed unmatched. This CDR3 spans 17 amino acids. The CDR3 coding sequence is TGCGCCAGCAGCCTCCAGCCGGGGACTAGCGGGAGTTATGAGCAGTTCTTC. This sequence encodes CASSLQPGTSGSYEQFF.

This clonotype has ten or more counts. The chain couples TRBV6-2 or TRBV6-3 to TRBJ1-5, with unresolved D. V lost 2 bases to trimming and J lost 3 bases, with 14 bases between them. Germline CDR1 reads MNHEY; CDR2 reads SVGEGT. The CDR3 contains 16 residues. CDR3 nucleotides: TGTGCCAGCAGTTACGATTATCGGATTGACAATCAGCCCCAGCATTTT. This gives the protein CASSYDYRIDNQPQHF.

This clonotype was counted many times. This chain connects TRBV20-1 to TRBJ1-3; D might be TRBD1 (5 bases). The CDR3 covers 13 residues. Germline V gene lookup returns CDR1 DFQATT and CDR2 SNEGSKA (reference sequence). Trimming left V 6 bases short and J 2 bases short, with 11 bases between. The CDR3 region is CSARERAGNTIYF. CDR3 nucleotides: TGCAGTGCCAGGGAACGGGCTGGAAACACCATATATTTT.

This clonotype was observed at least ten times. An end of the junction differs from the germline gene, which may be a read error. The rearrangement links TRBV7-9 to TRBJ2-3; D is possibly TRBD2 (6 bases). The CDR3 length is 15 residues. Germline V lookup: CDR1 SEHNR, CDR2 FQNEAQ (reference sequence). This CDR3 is CASSLPRDIADTRYF. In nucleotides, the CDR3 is TGTGCCAGCAGCTTACCGCGGGATATTGCAGATACGCGGTATTTT.